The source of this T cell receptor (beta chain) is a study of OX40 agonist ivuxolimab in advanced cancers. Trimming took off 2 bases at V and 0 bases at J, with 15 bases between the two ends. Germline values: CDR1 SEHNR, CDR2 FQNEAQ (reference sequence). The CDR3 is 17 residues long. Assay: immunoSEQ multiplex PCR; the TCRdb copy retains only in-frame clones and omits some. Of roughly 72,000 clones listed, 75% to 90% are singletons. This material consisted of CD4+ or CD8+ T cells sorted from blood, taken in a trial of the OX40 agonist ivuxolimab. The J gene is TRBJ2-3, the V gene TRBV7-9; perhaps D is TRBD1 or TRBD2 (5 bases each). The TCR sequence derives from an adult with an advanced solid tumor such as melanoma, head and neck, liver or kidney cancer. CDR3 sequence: CASSLRPGPDSTDTQYF. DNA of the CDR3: TGTGCCAGCAGCTTAAGGCCGGGGCCTGATAGCACAGATACGCAGTATTTT. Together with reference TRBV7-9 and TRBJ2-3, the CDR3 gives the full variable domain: DTGVSQNPRHKITKRGQNVTFRCDPISEHNRLYWYRQTLGQGPEFLTYFQNEAQLEKSRLLSDRFSAERPKGSFSTLEIQRTEQGDSAMYLCASSLRPGPDSTDTQYFGPGTRLTVL.